The rows below give T cell receptor beta chains drawn from one sample of a study of T cells in localized non-small cell lung cancer. The repertoire was sequenced with immunoSEQ multiplex PCR; TCRdb's copy has only in-frame clones and lacks some. This sample carries over a thousand clones, approximately 25% of them seen once, and the ten largest clones take around 21%. The sample consisted of lung tumor tissue, taken before any cancer treatment. The receptor set was obtained from an older female donor with stage II lung adenocarcinoma. Each CDR3 is given with its conserved first and last residue. A D gene is named only where the DNA matches it firmly. Clone size, where shown, is once, few, many, or a class for clones that have expanded.

D: -
V: TRBV11-3
size: few
J: TRBJ1-2
DNA: TGTGCCAGCAGCCCCCTCCGGCAGACCTTTTATGGCTACACCTTC
CDR3: CASSPLRQTFYGYTF

D: TRBD2
V: TRBV11-3
size: -
J: TRBJ2-7
DNA: TGTGCCAGCAGCTTAGGGACTAGCGGGAGCTCCTACGAGCAGTACTTC
CDR3: CASSLGTSGSSYEQYF

D: -
V: TRBV6-8
size: -
J: TRBJ2-5
DNA: TGTGCCATCAGCACCGCCGGGGAGACCCAGTACTTC
CDR3: CAISTAGETQYF

D: -
V: TRBV9
size: few
J: TRBJ2-2
DNA: TGTGCCAGCATAGTGGGGCCGAACACCGGGGAGCTGTTTTTT
CDR3: CASIVGPNTGELFF

D: TRBD2
V: TRBV29-1
size: -
J: TRBJ2-3
DNA: TGCAGCGTAGGTAGCGGGAGATCTGGAGATACGCAGTATTTT
CDR3: CSVGSGRSGDTQYF

D: TRBD1
V: TRBV28
size: -
J: TRBJ2-7
DNA: TGTGCCAGCAGTTACTCCGGGACAGCCTCCTACGAGCAGTACTTC
CDR3: CASSYSGTASYEQYF

D: TRBD1
V: TRBV30
size: few
J: TRBJ2-7
DNA: TGTGCCTGGACCCCTAAGACAGGGTCCTACGAGCAGTACTTC
CDR3: CAWTPKTGSYEQYF

D: -
V: TRBV28
size: -
J: TRBJ1-1
DNA: TGTGCCAGCAGTTTATCCGGACCCAGTACTGAAGCTTTCTTT
CDR3: CASSLSGPSTEAFF

D: -
V: TRBV18
size: -
J: TRBJ2-1
DNA: TGTGCCAGCTCGACGGGCGGCTACAATGAGCAGTTCTTC
CDR3: CASSTGGYNEQFF

D: -
V: TRBV7-7
size: -
J: TRBJ1-2
DNA: TGTGCCAGCAGCATAGGACAGCAGAAAAGCAACTATGGCTACACCTTC
CDR3: CASSIGQQKSNYGYTF

D: -
V: TRBV9
size: -
J: TRBJ2-7
DNA: TGTGCCAGCAGTGAAGCAGAGTACGAGCAGTACTTC
CDR3: CASSEAEYEQYF

D: TRBD1
V: TRBV29-1
size: -
J: TRBJ2-2
DNA: TGCAGCGTCGCCAGGGGGCAAAGCCTCACCGGGGAGCTGTTTTTT
CDR3: CSVARGQSLTGELFF

D: -
V: TRBV11-3
size: few
J: TRBJ1-4
DNA: TGTGCCAGCAGCTTGGGAGGTAGAGTCCCGGCACTGTTTTTT
CDR3: CASSLGGRVPALFF

D: -
V: TRBV19
size: few
J: TRBJ1-1
DNA: TGTGCCAGTAGTGACAGATTGAACACTGAAGCTTTCTTT
CDR3: CASSDRLNTEAFF

D: -
V: TRBV9
size: few
J: TRBJ1-5
DNA: TGTGCCAGCAGCTCATCGGGGCAGCCCCAGCATTTT
CDR3: CASSSSGQPQHF

D: TRBD1
V: TRBV29-1
size: large
J: TRBJ1-1
DNA: TGCAGCGTGAGGACGACAGGGCTGCCTGAAGCTTTCTTT
CDR3: CSVRTTGLPEAFF

D: -
V: TRBV6-8
size: few
J: TRBJ2-2
DNA: TGTGCCAGCAGTTACTCCGCAGGGCGGACCGGGGAGCTGTTTTTT
CDR3: CASSYSAGRTGELFF

D: -
V: TRBV19
size: few
J: TRBJ1-1
DNA: TGTGCCAGTAGTATTTCAGGGCCAGGCACTGAAGCTTTCTTT
CDR3: CASSISGPGTEAFF

D: -
V: TRBV19
size: -
J: TRBJ1-5
DNA: TGTGCCAGTAGTTCAAAAGTGCAGGGGACTAATAGCAATCAGCCCCAGCATTTT
CDR3: CASSSKVQGTNSNQPQHF

D: -
V: TRBV5-1
size: -
J: TRBJ1-1
DNA: TGCGCCAGCAGCCCCGAAATCGGGACCCCCAAACTGGGAGCTTTCTTT
CDR3: CASSPEIGTPKLGAFF

D: -
V: TRBV19
size: few
J: TRBJ1-1
DNA: TGTGCCAGTAAATCGGACGTGAGAGCTTTCTTT
CDR3: CASKSDVRAFF

D: -
V: TRBV28
size: -
J: TRBJ2-7
DNA: TGTGCCAGCAGTCTCCCTTTGGGGGAGCAGTACTTC
CDR3: CASSLPLGEQYF

D: -
V: TRBV9
size: few
J: TRBJ2-1
DNA: TGTGCCAGCAACACCTGGGCCAGCACTGAGCAGTTCTTC
CDR3: CASNTWASTEQFF

D: TRBD1
V: TRBV6-8
size: few
J: TRBJ1-1
DNA: TGTGCCAGCAGCGACAGGGATGGTCGAACTGAAGCTTTCTTT
CDR3: CASSDRDGRTEAFF

D: -
V: TRBV6-4
size: -
J: TRBJ2-2
DNA: TGTGCCATCGGAACGACCGGGGAGCTGTTTTTT
CDR3: CAIGTTGELFF

D: TRBD1
V: TRBV11-3
size: few
J: TRBJ2-1
DNA: TGTGCCAGCAGCTTGGGGACAGGGAGGGGGAGGGCCCCCTACAATGAGCAGTTCTTC
CDR3: CASSLGTGRGRAPYNEQFF

D: -
V: TRBV6-1
size: few
J: TRBJ2-2
DNA: TGTGCCAGCAGTGAAGCTTCCGGGGCCAATCCCGGGGAGCTGTTTTTT
CDR3: CASSEASGANPGELFF

D: -
V: TRBV18
size: -
J: TRBJ1-1
DNA: TGTGCCAGCTCACCCACGACGGGTGAAGCTTTCTTT
CDR3: CASSPTTGEAFF

D: TRBD1
V: TRBV11-3
size: -
J: TRBJ1-4
DNA: TGTGCCAGCAGCGTGGACAGGCCGGGGCGTGAAAAACTGTTTTTT
CDR3: CASSVDRPGREKLFF

D: TRBD2
V: TRBV6-8
size: few
J: TRBJ2-3
DNA: TGTGCCAGCAGTCAAGCGGGAGTGGGAGATACGCAGTATTTT
CDR3: CASSQAGVGDTQYF

D: -
V: TRBV5-1
size: -
J: TRBJ1-1
DNA: TGCGCCAGCAGTTGGAACGCAGCCATGAACACTGAAGCTTTCTTT
CDR3: CASSWNAAMNTEAFF

D: -
V: TRBV18
size: -
J: TRBJ2-7
DNA: TGTGCCAGCTCACGGGACCTTCCGCCCTACGAGCAGTACTTC
CDR3: CASSRDLPPYEQYF

D: -
V: TRBV11-3
size: few
J: TRBJ2-3
DNA: TGTGCCAGCAGCTGGGTTCTGGGGCTCGGCACAGATACGCAGTATTTT
CDR3: CASSWVLGLGTDTQYF

D: TRBD2
V: TRBV30
size: -
J: TRBJ2-1
DNA: TGTGCCTGGAGTGTACGCTTGAGGGGCGGGAGGCTCAATGAGCAGTTCTTC
CDR3: CAWSVRLRGGRLNEQFF

D: TRBD1
V: TRBV28
size: -
J: TRBJ1-2
DNA: TGTGCCAGCACTCAACCCCGACAGGGCCATGGCTACACCTTC
CDR3: CASTQPRQGHGYTF

D: -
V: TRBV23-1
size: large
J: TRBJ1-1
DNA: TGCGCCAGCAGCTTTTACGAGGGATCTGAAGCTTTCTTT
CDR3: CASSFYEGSEAFF

D: -
V: TRBV11-3
size: few
J: TRBJ2-6
DNA: TGTGCCAGCAGCTTATACCCCAGGGAGGGGGCCAACGTCCTGACTTTC
CDR3: CASSLYPREGANVLTF

D: -
V: TRBV11-3
size: -
J: TRBJ1-3
DNA: TGTGCCAGCAGCTTAGGAGTACAGAACTCTGGAAACACCATATATTTT
CDR3: CASSLGVQNSGNTIYF

D: -
V: TRBV19
size: -
J: TRBJ1-5
DNA: TGTGCCAGTACCTCGGGGGGGGCTAGGCAGCCCCAGCATTTT
CDR3: CASTSGGARQPQHF

D: -
V: TRBV19
size: -
J: TRBJ2-2
DNA: TGTGCCGGTTCAGAGCAGGCGAACACCGGGGAGCTGTTTTTT
CDR3: CAGSEQANTGELFF

D: -
V: TRBV29-1
size: -
J: TRBJ2-1
DNA: TGCAGCGTTGAGATTTGGGACTCTTCCTACAATGAGCAGTTCTTC
CDR3: CSVEIWDSSYNEQFF

D: TRBD2
V: TRBV5-1
size: -
J: TRBJ2-6
DNA: TGCGCCAGCAGCCCTTCGGGGGGATCTGGGGCCAACGTCCTGACTTTC
CDR3: CASSPSGGSGANVLTF

D: TRBD2
V: TRBV19
size: once
J: TRBJ2-1
DNA: TGTGCCAGTAGTGTGGGACTAACCCGATACAATGAGCAGTTCTTC
CDR3: CASSVGLTRYNEQFF

D: TRBD2
V: TRBV29-1
size: -
J: TRBJ2-4
DNA: TGCAGCGTTGGCGGGGGAGCCAAAAACATTCAGTACTTC
CDR3: CSVGGGAKNIQYF

D: TRBD2
V: TRBV14
size: -
J: TRBJ2-3
DNA: TGTGCCAGCAGCCCCTGGGGGCTGGCGGGGGGGAAAACAGATACGCAGTATTTT
CDR3: CASSPWGLAGGKTDTQYF

D: -
V: TRBV11-3
size: -
J: TRBJ1-2
DNA: TGTGCCAGCAGCCCGCAACACATTACCTATGGCTACACCTTC
CDR3: CASSPQHITYGYTF

D: -
V: TRBV25-1
size: -
J: TRBJ1-6
DNA: TGTGCCAGCAGTGGCACCGGGACCGCACCCCTCCACTTT
CDR3: CASSGTGTAPLHF

D: TRBD1
V: TRBV9
size: -
J: TRBJ1-6
DNA: TGTGCCAGCAGCGCCAAGCCGGGACAGGTGAATTCACCCCTCCACTTT
CDR3: CASSAKPGQVNSPLHF

D: -
V: TRBV6-8
size: few
J: TRBJ1-1
DNA: TGTGCCAGCAGTTGGGGGAGTACTGAAGCTTTCTTT
CDR3: CASSWGSTEAFF

D: TRBD1
V: TRBV28
size: -
J: TRBJ1-5
DNA: TGTGCCACATTTTCGGGACAGGGAAGGGGTCAGCCCCAGCATTTT
CDR3: CATFSGQGRGQPQHF

D: -
V: TRBV7-1
size: -
J: TRBJ2-1
DNA: TGTGCCAGCAGCTCAGCACCCCGGGAGGAGCAGTTCTTC
CDR3: CASSSAPREEQFF

D: TRBD1
V: TRBV6-8
size: large
J: TRBJ1-1
DNA: TGTGCCAGCAGACAACGCCTCTGGGGACAGGGTGGCACTGAAGCTTTCTTT
CDR3: CASRQRLWGQGGTEAFF

D: -
V: TRBV6-8
size: few
J: TRBJ1-2
DNA: TGTGCCAGCAGACCGCTGGGGGGGTACTATGGCTACACCTTC
CDR3: CASRPLGGYYGYTF

D: -
V: TRBV4-1
size: -
J: TRBJ1-3
DNA: TGCGCCAGCAGCCAAGGAGAGCAGGCCACCTCGGGAAACACCATATATTTT
CDR3: CASSQGEQATSGNTIYF

D: TRBD2
V: TRBV14
size: -
J: TRBJ2-1
DNA: TGTGCCAGCAGCCAAGATCGACTAGCGGGAGGGCTTGAGCAGTTCTTC
CDR3: CASSQDRLAGGLEQFF